Sequencing of this TCR beta chain was carried out in a study of OX40 agonist ivuxolimab in advanced cancers. Study-level background: Ivuxolimab was an agonistic, fully human IgG2 monoclonal antibody directed against OX40 (CD134), a costimulatory receptor. Intravenous ivuxolimab was administered to patients every 2 weeks at six dose levels: 0.01, 0.1, 0.3, 1.5, 3 and 10 mg/kg. The paper reports the monotherapy dose-escalation portion (N ≈ 52 patients) of the phase I ivuxolimab trial. Peripheral TCRbeta sequencing aimed to test whether ivuxolimab altered TCR sequence diversity and caused clonal T-cell expansion. Partial responses occurred in three dose-escalation patients: two with cutaneous melanoma and one with hepatocellular carcinoma. In the dose-escalation cohort, about four fifths of patients were male, and the mean age was 60 years with a range of roughly 23 to 79. Prior anti-PD-1, anti-PD-L1 or anti-CTLA-4 therapy was permitted, and checkpoint inhibitors had been received by around 39% of dose-escalation patients. Among the roughly 50 dose-escalation patients, around 19 had hepatocellular carcinoma, approximately 15 melanoma, 9 renal cell carcinoma and 9 head and neck cancer.

To sequence the TCRbeta CDR3 region, genomic DNA was isolated from the sorted cells. The immunoSEQ Assay was used for sequencing of TCRbeta CDR3 regions. TCRdb mirrors the immuneACCESS table, restricted to in-frame sequences. Some clones are absent from its copies; in checked studies, under half trace to an unresolved V gene, and the reason for the others is unknown. The sample table contains tens of thousands of clones; only one count was recorded for about 88% of them. The top ten constitute under 10% of the sample. The trial excluded patients who had a history of autoimmune disease or were on systemic immunosuppression. Peripheral blood for TCR sequencing was collected from all dose cohorts at baseline, on cycle 4 day 1, and on cycle 7 day 1. The samples were drawn from a first-in-human, open-label, multicenter phase I dose-escalation trial of ivuxolimab. Adults with locally advanced or metastatic melanoma, renal cell, hepatocellular, or head and neck squamous cell carcinoma were enrolled in the trial. Before TCR sequencing, CD4+ and CD8+ T cells were separately sorted from peripheral blood.

Based on the germline V gene, the CDR1 and CDR2 sequences are SGHRS and YFSETQ. Relative to germline, V is 5 bases shorter and J is 6 bases shorter, with 18 bases between their ends. From cysteine to phenylalanine, the CDR3 is 14 amino acids long. Of the read, only the CDR3 DNA is kept; its 42 bases are in frame from base 1. What the study reported, not specific to this receptor: Low levels of normalized T-cell clonal expansion were also shown by some nonresponding patients. The antigen specificity of the clonally expanded peripheral T cells was not determined. In the 0.1-3.0 mg/kg groups, partial responders were among the patients with the lowest normalized peripheral clonal expansion, particularly in CD8+ T cells. After ivuxolimab, more expanded clones were found on average in CD8+ T cells than in CD4+ T cells. At doses of 0.1 to 3.0 mg/kg, clonal expansion of both CD4+ and CD8+ T cells in blood was seen between baseline and week 6.

Concerning this clone itself: Its cognate antigen has yet to be identified. One base away there is no much larger clone; base qualities are not given.

Here the chain combines TRBV5-1 and TRBJ2-7, and possibly TRBD2, on 6 matching bases. The receptor's source is an adult with an advanced solid tumor such as melanoma, head and neck, liver or kidney cancer. The input for sequencing was CD4+ or CD8+ T cells sorted from blood, taken in a trial of the OX40 agonist ivuxolimab. The CDR3 reads as follows: CASRTPGLPGEQYF. Here is the DNA: TGCGCCAGCAGGACGCCGGGACTCCCTGGCGAGCAGTACTTC.